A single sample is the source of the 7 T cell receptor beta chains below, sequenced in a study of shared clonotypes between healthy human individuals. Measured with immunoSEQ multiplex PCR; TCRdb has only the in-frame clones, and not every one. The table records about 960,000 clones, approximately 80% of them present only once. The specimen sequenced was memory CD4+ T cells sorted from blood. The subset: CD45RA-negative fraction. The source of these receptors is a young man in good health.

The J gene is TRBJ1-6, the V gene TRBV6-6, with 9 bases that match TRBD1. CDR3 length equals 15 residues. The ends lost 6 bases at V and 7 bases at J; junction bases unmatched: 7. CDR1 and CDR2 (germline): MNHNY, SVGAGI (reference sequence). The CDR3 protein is CASRFPGQGNSPLHF. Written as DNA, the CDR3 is TGTGCCAGCAGATTCCCGGGACAGGGAAATTCACCCCTCCACTTT.

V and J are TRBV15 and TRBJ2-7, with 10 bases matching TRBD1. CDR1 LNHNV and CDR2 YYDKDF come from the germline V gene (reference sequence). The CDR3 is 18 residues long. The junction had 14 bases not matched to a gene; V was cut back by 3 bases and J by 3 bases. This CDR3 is CATSRDLSGQGTSYEQYF. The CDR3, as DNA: TGTGCCACCAGCAGGGATTTGTCGGGACAGGGGACGAGCTACGAGCAGTACTTC.

CDR3: CASSPELSSYEQYF. The CDR3 nucleotides are TGTGCCAGCTCACCGGAACTCAGCTCCTACGAGCAGTACTTC. This rearrangement joins TRBV18 to TRBJ2-7; the D is unclear. The V and J ends lost 3 bases and 0 bases respectively, with 9 bases between them. Germline assignment: CDR1 KGHSH and CDR2 LQKENI. The CDR3 spans 14 residues.

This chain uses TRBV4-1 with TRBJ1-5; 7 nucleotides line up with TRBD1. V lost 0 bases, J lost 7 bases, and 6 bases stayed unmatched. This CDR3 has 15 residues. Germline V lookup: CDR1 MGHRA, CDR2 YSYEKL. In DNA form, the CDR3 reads TGCGCCAGCAGCCAAGATCAGGGGGAAAGACAGCCCCAGCATTTT. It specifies CASSQDQGERQPQHF.

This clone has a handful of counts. For the CDR3, the DNA is TGTGCCAGCAGCCGGACAGTAACCGAGCAGTACTTC. Its translation is CASSRTVTEQYF. This rearrangement joins TRBV5-6 to TRBJ2-7; D is perhaps TRBD1 (6 bases). V lost 4 bases to trimming and J lost 6 bases, with 11 bases between them. Germline CDR1 reads SGHDT; CDR2 reads YYEEEE. The length of the CDR3 is 12 residues.

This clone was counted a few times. The CDR3 nucleotides read TGTGCCAGCAGTTACTCGGGGGCCGGGGATGGCTACACCTTC. Translation: CASSYSGAGDGYTF. This chain joins TRBV6-6 and TRBJ1-2; TRBD1 is a possible D gene (6 bases). Between the trimmed V and J ends, which lost 0 bases and 6 bases, there was a span of 11 bases. Germline V lookup: CDR1 MNHNY, CDR2 SVGAGI (reference sequence). The length of the CDR3 is 14 residues.

The CDR3 loop reads CAISPTSFRPDTQYF. The CDR3 DNA reads TGTGCCATCAGCCCGACTAGCTTTCGACCAGATACGCAGTATTTT. The chain links TRBV10-3 to TRBJ2-3; 7 nucleotides line up with TRBD2. Germline-derived CDR1 and CDR2 are ENHRY and SYGVKD. The CDR3 is 15 amino acids. V was pared by 6 bases and J by 4 bases, with 10 bases of the junction left unmatched.